The rows below give T cell receptor beta chains drawn from one sample of a study of T cells after yellow fever vaccination. TCRdb re-called the 5' RACE reads through MiXCR, storing one row per CDR3 protein. The sample has tens of thousands of distinct CDR3 sequences, around 7% seen once. This specimen was CD8+ T cells sorted from PBMCs, taken on the day of the yellow fever booster vaccination. These receptor sequences come from a man aged 25-45 years who received the YFV17D yellow fever vaccine. Both conserved end residues are part of each CDR3. The D gene is left open where the match is weak. Rows give clone size only sometimes, using once, few, many, or a class for an expanded clone.

size	V	J	D	CDR3	DNA
few	TRBV20-1	TRBJ2-2	TRBD2	CSARPLAGGAGELFF	TGCAGTGCTAGGCCCTTAGCGGGAGGGGCCGGGGAGCTGTTTTTT
few	TRBV18	TRBJ2-7	NA	CASSSPHSYEQYF	TGTGCCAGCTCATCGCCCCACTCCTACGAGCAGTACTTC
NA	TRBV7-8	TRBJ2-3	NA	CASSLTSGADTQYF	TGTGCCAGCAGCTTAACGAGCGGAGCAGATACGCAGTATTTT
few	TRBV2	TRBJ1-2	NA	CASSEAQGNYGYTF	TGTGCCAGCAGTGAAGCGCAAGGGAACTATGGCTACACCTTC
many	TRBV5-1	TRBJ2-3	NA	CASSLDPRSQYF	TGCGCCAGCAGCTTGGACCCCCGCTCGCAGTATTTT
NA	TRBV9	TRBJ2-2	NA	CASSVNGELFF	TGTGCCAGCAGCGTGAACGGGGAGCTGTTTTTT
NA	TRBV12-3/TRBV12-4	TRBJ2-7	TRBD1	CASMLGGQGIFSYEQYF	TGTGCCAGCATGTTGGGGGGACAGGGGATCTTTTCCTACGAGCAGTACTTC
many	TRBV6-5	TRBJ2-5	NA	CASSYTAGQRWYF	TGTGCCAGCAGTTACACGGCCGGGCAGCGTTGGTACTTC
few	TRBV9	TRBJ2-3	TRBD1	CASSPAGTGKSDTQYF	TGTGCCAGCAGCCCGGCAGGGACAGGGAAGTCAGATACGCAGTATTTT
NA	TRBV7-2	TRBJ2-1	NA	CASSSLNEQFF	TGTGCCAGCAGCTCTCTAAATGAGCAGTTCTTC
NA	TRBV27	TRBJ2-1	NA	CASGSGVNEQFF	TGTGCCAGCGGTTCAGGGGTCAACGAGCAGTTCTTC
few	TRBV7-2	TRBJ2-3	TRBD2	CASSLAVEGLAVTDTQYF	TGTGCCAGCAGCTTAGCCGTTGAGGGTCTAGCGGTCACAGATACGCAGTATTTT
few	TRBV6-1	TRBJ1-5	NA	CASSPGGLGQPQHF	TGTGCCAGCAGTCCTGGGGGGCTTGGTCAGCCCCAGCATTTT
few	TRBV6-1	TRBJ2-3	NA	CASSDPTGTSTDTQYF	TGTGCCAGCAGCGACCCGACCGGCACTAGCACAGATACGCAGTATTTT
many	TRBV12-3/TRBV12-4	TRBJ2-2	NA	CASSQLNTGELFF	TGTGCCAGCAGCCAACTGAACACCGGGGAGCTGTTTTTT
few	TRBV7-9	TRBJ2-7	TRBD1	CASSSYIGGNAEQYF	TGTGCCAGCAGCTCGTACATAGGGGGCAACGCCGAGCAGTACTTC
few	TRBV20-1	TRBJ2-7	NA	CSAREGSYGPYEQYF	TGCAGTGCCAGGGAAGGTTCTTATGGACCCTACGAGCAGTACTTC
few	TRBV20-1	TRBJ2-1	NA	CSARGQFTYNEQFF	TGCAGTGCTAGGGGCCAGTTTACGTACAATGAGCAGTTCTTC
many	TRBV29-1	TRBJ2-2	NA	CSGSGSNTGELFF	TGCAGCGGTAGCGGATCGAACACCGGGGAGCTGTTTTTT
NA	TRBV9	TRBJ2-3	NA	CASSSWTDTQYF	TGTGCCAGCAGCTCGTGGACAGATACGCAGTATTTT
NA	TRBV15	TRBJ2-1	NA	CATSTDANRQFF	TGTGCCACCAGCACCGACGCCAACCGGCAGTTCTTC
NA	TRBV4-3	TRBJ2-1	NA	CASSHPGLNNEQFF	TGCGCCAGCAGCCACCCGGGACTGAACAATGAGCAGTTCTTC
many	TRBV5-1	TRBJ2-1	TRBD2	CASRVTSGTYNEQFF	TGCGCCAGCAGGGTTACTAGCGGGACCTACAATGAGCAGTTCTTC
NA	TRBV20-1	TRBJ1-1	NA	CSVYTQGIAFF	TGCAGTGTTTACACCCAGGGTATAGCTTTCTTT
NA	TRBV12-3/TRBV12-4	TRBJ2-3	NA	CASSFAENTDTQYF	TGTGCCAGCAGTTTTGCGGAGAACACAGATACGCAGTATTTT
few	TRBV5-1	TRBJ2-7	NA	CASSEGDITYEQYF	TGCGCCAGCAGCGAAGGGGACATAACCTACGAGCAGTACTTC
many	TRBV6-1	TRBJ2-2	TRBD1	CASSRDSIDTGELFF	TGTGCCAGCAGCCGGGACAGCATAGACACCGGGGAGCTGTTTTTT